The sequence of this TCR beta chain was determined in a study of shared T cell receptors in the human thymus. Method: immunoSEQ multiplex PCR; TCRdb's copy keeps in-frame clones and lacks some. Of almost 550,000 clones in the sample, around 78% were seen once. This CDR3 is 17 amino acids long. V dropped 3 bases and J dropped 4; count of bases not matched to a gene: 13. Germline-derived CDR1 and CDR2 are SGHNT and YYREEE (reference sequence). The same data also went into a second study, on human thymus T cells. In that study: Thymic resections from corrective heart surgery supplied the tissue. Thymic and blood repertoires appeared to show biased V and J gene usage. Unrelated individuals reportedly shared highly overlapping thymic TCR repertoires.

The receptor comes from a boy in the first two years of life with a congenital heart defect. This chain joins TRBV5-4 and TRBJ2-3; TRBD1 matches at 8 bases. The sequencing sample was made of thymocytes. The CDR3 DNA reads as TGTGCCAGCAGCTCGGACAGGGCATTTTTCTCGCCAGATACGCAGTATTTT. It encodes CASSSDRAFFSPDTQYF. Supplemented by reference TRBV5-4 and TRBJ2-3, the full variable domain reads ETGVTQSPTHLIKTRGQQVTLRCSSQSGHNTVSWYQQALGQGPQFIFQYYREEENGRGNFPPRFSGLQFPNYSSELNVNALELDDSALYLCASSSDRAFFSPDTQYFGPGTRLTVL.